The 28 T cell receptor beta chains given below trace back to one sample, sequenced in a study of shared clonotypes between healthy human individuals. TCRdb's copy holds only in-frame clones and misses some; the assay was immunoSEQ multiplex PCR. The table has 450,000 to 500,000 clones, 76% seen once. The sequencing input was PBMCs. The receptors originated from a woman in her forties in good health. Some clones in this sample may be carry-over from other donors' samples.

This clone has more than one count but fewer than ten. V usage is TRBV7-3 and J usage is TRBJ2-2; possibly TRBD1 for D (5 bases). The CDR3 covers 15 residues. The V and J ends lost 1 base and 3 bases respectively, with 9 bases between them. Germline values: CDR1 SGHTA, CDR2 FQGTGA. The CDR3 loop is CASSLNRLDTGELFF. The CDR3 nucleotides read TGTGCCAGCAGCTTAAACAGGCTGGACACCGGGGAGCTGTTTTTT.

This chain links TRBV7-9 with TRBJ2-5, with no clear D. The J call may be in error: the DNA end matches TRBJ2-7 better. CDR1 SEHNR and CDR2 FQNEAQ come from the germline V gene (reference sequence). The CDR3 length is 13 residues. Written as DNA, the CDR3 is TGTGCCAGCAGCCCTTTGGGCTCCTACGAGCAGTACTTC. This translates into CASSPLGSYEQYF.

The rearrangement joins TRBV5-6 to TRBJ1-2, with D unresolved. The CDR3 loop spans 12 amino acids. Germline CDR1 and CDR2: SGHDT and YYEEEE. V was shortened by 0 bases and J by 7 bases, with 7 bases between the two germline ends. For the CDR3, the DNA is TGTGCCAGCAGCTTGGTTGCAGTTGGCTACACCTTC. It encodes CASSLVAVGYTF.

This clone has a single count. A single base separates this from a much larger clone, so it may be a read error. The same CDR3 can be traced to other DNA sequences in this sample. The gene calls are TRBV11-2 and TRBJ2-7; 7 positions agree with TRBD1. The CDR3 loop spans 15 amino acids. CDR1 is SGHAT and CDR2 is FQNNGV in the germline V gene. The ends lost 5 bases at V and 4 bases at J; junction bases unmatched: 11. The CDR3 region is CASSDRTGGFYEQYF. DNA for the CDR3: TGTGCCAGCAGCGATCGGACAGGAGGTTTTTACGAGCAGTACTTC. Using reference TRBV11-2 and TRBJ2-7 for the parts outside the CDR3, the full variable domain is EAGVAQSPRYKIIEKRQSVAFWCNPISGHATLYWYQQILGQGPKLLIQFQNNGVVDDSQLPKDRFSAERLKGVDSTLKIQPAKLEDSAVYLCASSDRTGGFYEQYFGPGTRLTVT.

The CDR3 is CSALRDTQYF. CDR3 bases: TGCAGCGCGCTAAGGGATACCCAGTACTTC. The chain joins TRBV29-1 to TRBJ2-5; D not resolved. Trimming cost V 7 bases and J 8 bases, with 11 bases left between them. Germline lookup yields CDR1 SQVTM and CDR2 ANQGSEA. The CDR3 is 10 amino acids.

In its sample, this clone was seen a few times. The rearrangement uses TRBV5-4 and TRBJ2-1, with 11 bases fitting TRBD2. The length of the CDR3 is 15 residues. V lost 2 bases and J lost 7; bases outside the gene matches: 5. The V gene's germline CDR1 is SGHNT and CDR2 YYREEE (reference sequence). The CDR3 DNA reads TGTGCCAGCAGCTTACTAGCGGGAGTAGTAAATGAGCAGTTCTTC. Translating gives CASSLLAGVVNEQFF.

The chain joins TRBV20-1 to TRBJ1-2; D is ambiguous. CDR1 DFQATT and CDR2 SNEGSKA come from the germline V gene (reference sequence). V lost 8 bases, J lost 13 bases, and 20 bases lay in between. The CDR3 covers 11 residues. CDR3 residues: CSTIWTVSATF. In DNA form, the CDR3 reads TGCAGTACTATCTGGACCGTCTCGGCCACCTTC.

CDR3 coding DNA: TGTGCCAGCAGCTTAGACTGGAATCAGCCCCAGCATTTT. This gives the protein CASSLDWNQPQHF. The rearrangement uses TRBV7-2 and TRBJ1-5; no firm D call. CDR3 length equals 13 residues. Between the trimmed V and J ends, which lost 1 base and 4 bases, there was a span of 5 bases. Germline assignment: CDR1 SGHTA and CDR2 FQGNSA.

The gene calls are TRBV15 and TRBJ2-1; a possible D gene is TRBD2 (6 bases). V lost 1 base to trimming and J lost 8 bases, with 6 bases between them. Germline CDR1 reads LNHNV; CDR2 reads YYDKDF (reference sequence). The CDR3 totals 12 residues. CDR3 region: CATSRGGDEQFF. DNA of the CDR3: TGTGCCACCAGCAGAGGGGGGGATGAGCAGTTCTTC.

To note about this clone: Given a much more abundant clone one base away, this may be a read error. V gene TRBV18 combines with J gene TRBJ1-3, with TRBD1 matching over 8 bases. V was pared by 2 bases and J by 5 bases, with 11 bases of the junction left unmatched. The CDR3 runs to 17 residues. Germline V gene data show CDR1 as KGHSH and CDR2 as LQKENI. The CDR3 DNA reads as TGTGCCAGCTCACCAAAGGCAGGGGGCGCGTCTAGAAACACCATATATTTT. This codes for CASSPKAGGASRNTIYF.

This chain uses TRBV7-9 with TRBJ2-3, with 8 bases identical to TRBD1. This CDR3 comprises 17 residues. J gave up 3 bases and V 1 base, and 9 bases lay outside the gene matches. From germline, CDR1 is SEHNR and CDR2 FQNEAQ (reference sequence). The CDR3 DNA reads TGTGCCAGCAGCTTAGGAAGCGCCCAGGGGGCAACAGATACGCAGTATTTT. Its protein product is CASSLGSAQGATDTQYF. Drawing the rest from reference TRBV7-9 and TRBJ2-3, the complete variable domain is DTGVSQNPRHKITKRGQNVTFRCDPISEHNRLYWYRQTLGQGPEFLTYFQNEAQLEKSRLLSDRFSAERPKGSFSTLEIQRTEQGDSAMYLCASSLGSAQGATDTQYFGPGTRLTVL.

The rearrangement links TRBV6-1 to TRBJ2-1, with 7 bases lining up with TRBD1. The CDR3 runs to 13 residues. Per germline, CDR1 MNHNS and CDR2 SASEGT. V dropped 8 bases and J dropped 10; count of bases not matched to a gene: 11. The CDR3 coding sequence is TGTGCCAGCCTACCGACAGGGCTCAGCGAGCAGTTCTTC. Protein: CASLPTGLSEQFF.

Ten or more counts support this clone. J is TRBJ2-5 and V is TRBV2; the D gene is possibly TRBD1 (6 bases). The CDR3 sequence is 12 residues long. Germline values: CDR1 SNHLY, CDR2 FYNNEI. With 7 bases removed from V and 4 bases from J, the gap between germline ends came to 10 bases. The CDR3 DNA sequence: TGTGCCAGCACTACGACAGGAGAGACCCAGTACTTC. Translating it yields CASTTTGETQYF.

This chain uses TRBV29-1 with TRBJ2-1; 9 bases agree with TRBD2. Germline lookup yields CDR1 SQVTM and CDR2 ANQGSEA. The CDR3 is made up of 12 amino acids. The J segment lost 6 bases and the V segment lost 7 bases, leaving 4 bases of the junction unmatched. CDR3 sequence reads: CSGGTSFNEQFF. The CDR3 nucleotides are TGCAGCGGTGGGACTAGCTTCAATGAGCAGTTCTTC.

V usage is TRBV7-2 and J usage is TRBJ1-4; D might be TRBD1 (6 bases). CDR3 length: 15 amino acids. Germline V gives CDR1 SGHTA, CDR2 FQGNSA. V lost 1 base to trimming and J lost 8 bases, with 14 bases between them. CDR3 residues: CASSLDATGYEKLFF. The CDR3 nucleotides read TGTGCCAGCAGCTTAGATGCGACAGGATACGAAAAACTGTTTTTT.

The genes are TRBV18 and TRBJ2-3, with 9 nucleotides matching TRBD2. Trimming removed 2 bases from V and 2 bases from J; junction bases left unmatched: 5. The CDR3 loop spans 16 amino acids. The germline V gene encodes CDR1 KGHSH and CDR2 LQKENI. In DNA, the CDR3 is TGTGCCAGCTCACCATCCGCTAGCGGGAACACAGATACGCAGTATTTT. Residues: CASSPSASGNTDTQYF.

This clone was recorded only once. The chain combines TRBV28 with TRBJ2-3, with a possible D match to TRBD2 (6 bases). The germline gives CDR1 MDHEN, CDR2 SYDVKM. The CDR3 sequence is 15 residues long. The V gene lost 4 bases and the J gene lost 4 bases, with 15 bases spanning the gap. CDR3 loop: CASSSQDYFADTQYF. The CDR3 DNA reads TGTGCCAGCAGTTCCCAGGACTACTTTGCAGATACGCAGTATTTT.

In this sample, this clone turned up a few times. This sequence joins TRBV2 and TRBJ1-2, with TRBD1 matching 9 bases. Germline lookup yields CDR1 SNHLY and CDR2 FYNNEI. This CDR3 contains 15 residues. Unmatched junction bases numbered 7, after V lost 1 base and J lost 7 bases. CDR3: CASSEGTGALGGYTF. The CDR3 DNA is TGTGCCAGCAGTGAAGGGACAGGGGCCTTGGGTGGCTACACCTTC.

This chain connects TRBV18 to TRBJ1-5; D call uncertain. Per the germline V gene, CDR1 is KGHSH and CDR2 is LQKENI. V shed 6 bases and J shed 0 bases, with 9 bases lying between them. The CDR3 has 14 residues. CDR3 coding DNA: TGTGCCAGCTCCACAGCGGATAGCAATCAGCCCCAGCATTTT. Translated, it gives CASSTADSNQPQHF.

V and J are TRBV7-2 and TRBJ2-5; TRBD2 aligns across 10 bases. V shed 5 bases and J 5 bases; nucleotides not matched to a gene: 8. This CDR3 is 15 amino acids long. Germline V gene sequence: CDR1 SGHTA, CDR2 FQGNSA. The CDR3 loop is CASSASGRAGETQYF. DNA of the CDR3: TGTGCCAGCAGCGCAAGCGGGAGGGCGGGTGAGACCCAGTACTTC.

The CDR3 here is CASSLAGGDYNEQFF. The CDR3 DNA reads TGCGCCAGCAGCTTGGCTGGGGGTGACTACAATGAGCAGTTCTTC. The chain couples TRBV5-1 to TRBJ2-1; D is perhaps TRBD1 or TRBD2 (5 bases each). Germline-derived CDR1 and CDR2 are SGHRS and YFSETQ. With 0 bases removed from V and 3 bases from J, the gap between germline ends came to 10 bases. This CDR3 spans 15 amino acids.

The CDR3 spells CASSVRGGTENTGELFF. The CDR3 DNA is TGTGCCAGCAGCGTAAGGGGCGGGACAGAGAACACCGGGGAGCTGTTTTTT. This chain connects TRBV9 to TRBJ2-2, with D possibly being TRBD1 (7 bases). The CDR3 length is 17 residues. CDR1 and CDR2 from the germline V gene are SGDLS and YYNGEE. Trimming removed 1 base from V and 1 base from J, with 14 bases in between.

The CDR3 DNA is TGCGCCAGCAGCTCGAATCCGGATTACCCGGAGCAGTACTTC. Translated: CASSSNPDYPEQYF. The V and J genes are TRBV5-1 and TRBJ2-7; D is unresolved. CDR3 length: 14 amino acids. Germline assignment: CDR1 SGHRS and CDR2 YFSETQ. Trimming pared 3 bases from V and 7 bases from J, leaving 17 bases between.

V gene TRBV28 combines with J gene TRBJ2-7; weak D call: TRBD2 (6 bases). Trimming cost V 2 bases and J 5 bases, with 13 bases left between them. The CDR3 has 14 amino acids. CDR1 MDHEN and CDR2 SYDVKM come from the germline V gene. The CDR3: CASSLTGGLNEQYF. CDR3 sequence (DNA): TGTGCCAGCAGTTTAACCGGAGGGTTAAACGAGCAGTACTTC.

This clone was counted many times. The chain combines TRBV14 with TRBJ1-3; D unclear. Germline V gene data show CDR1 as SGHDN and CDR2 as FVKESK. This CDR3 spans 16 amino acids. V lost 4 bases, J lost 3 bases, and 16 bases lay in between. This chain's CDR3 is CASSLIGPKFGNTIYF. The CDR3 region has the DNA TGTGCCAGCAGCCTGATTGGGCCGAAGTTTGGAAACACCATATATTTT.

This clone has only a few counts. The chain joins TRBV2 to TRBJ2-2; D possibly uses TRBD1 or TRBD2 (5 bases each). Trimming cost V 1 base and J 13 bases, with 16 bases left between them. The CDR3 is 14 amino acids. Looked up from germline, CDR1 is SNHLY and CDR2 is FYNNEI. The DNA of the CDR3 is TGTGCCAGCAGTGAAGGGGGGATCGTGGTTGCGCTGTTTTTT. Translated: CASSEGGIVVALFF.

This clone is a singleton in its sample. This chain uses TRBV7-6 with TRBJ1-1; D not certain. Deletions cut 1 base from V and 3 bases from J, with 15 bases between. Germline V CDR1 and CDR2: SGHVS, FNYEAQ. The CDR3 has 16 residues. CDR3 in DNA: TGTGCCAGCAGCTTAGAATCCCGTATCCAGTACACTGAAGCTTTCTTT. It translates to CASSLESRIQYTEAFF.

The rearrangement links TRBV11-2 to TRBJ1-4; D is possibly TRBD1 (6 bases). The germline CDR1 and CDR2 sequences are SGHAT and FQNNGV. With 4 bases removed from V and 8 bases from J, the gap between germline ends came to 17 bases. The CDR3 has 15 amino acids. This chain's CDR3 is CASSSLQGLGEKLFF. In DNA, the CDR3 is TGTGCCAGCAGCTCCTTACAGGGTTTGGGGGAAAAACTGTTTTTT.